Below are 27 T cell receptor beta chains sequenced from a single sample in a study of molecular identifiers for immune sequencing clone quantification listed by TCRdb under 2018. The library was made by PCR. The sequencing machine was an Illumina HiSeq 4000. TCRdb redid the processing of the public reads, applying fastp at Q25 and MiXCR, and retained in-frame beta chains. All rows with the same CDR3 protein become a single entry with the most common DNA and genes. This sample is represented by approximately 550,000 distinct CDR3 sequences; 20% to 25% of them were singletons. Of the sample, about 0.78% falls within the top ten clones. Sequencing was carried out using naive CD8+ T cells from blood, with Jurkat cell RNA spiked in. Interpreted using the paper, the cell subset or site label stands for: FACS-sorted CD8+CD4-CCR7+CD45RA+ naive T cells. The receptors were sampled from a human donor in good health. Some libraries in this study had Jurkat cell RNA spiked in.

This chain connects TRBV4-1 to TRBJ1-1; D is unresolved. Germline V gene sequence: CDR1 MGHRA, CDR2 YSYEKL. V lost 1 base, J lost 3 bases, and 12 bases lay in between. This CDR3 comprises 15 residues. The CDR3 DNA sequence: TGCGCCAGCAGCCAAGGGTCCCAAGGATACACTGAAGCTTTCTTT. This gives the protein CASSQGSQGYTEAFF.

Ten or more counts support this clonotype. The gene calls are TRBV4-3 and TRBJ2-3; the D gene is possibly TRBD2 (6 bases). The V and J ends lost 0 bases and 3 bases respectively, with 13 bases between them. Per the germline V gene, CDR1 is LGHNA and CDR2 is YSLEER. This CDR3 contains 16 residues. CDR3 sequence reads: CASSQDATRLTDTQYF. CDR3 DNA sequence: TGCGCCAGCAGCCAAGATGCGACTAGACTAACAGATACGCAGTATTTT.

As to this clonotype: A much more abundant neighbour one base away suggests this may be a read error. Since no conserved phenylalanine or tryptophan closes the CDR3, a read error is the likely cause. The chain employs TRBV30 and TRBJ2-3; D possibly uses TRBD1 or TRBD2 (5 bases each). V was pared by 5 bases and J by 3 bases, with 15 bases between. The CDR3 covers 14 residues. CDR1 is GTSNPN and CDR2 is SVGIG in the germline V gene (reference sequence). For the CDR3, the DNA is TGTGCCTGGGGATTAGGGACCACAACAGATACGCAGTATATT. This codes for CAWGLGTTTDTQYI.

This clonotype was recorded many times. This chain connects TRBV7-9 to TRBJ1-1; tentative D call: TRBD1 (5 bases). Germline CDR1 and CDR2: SEHNR and FQNEAQ (reference sequence). The ends were cut back, 1 base at V and 1 base at J, with 7 bases in the middle. The CDR3 length is 14 residues. This chain's CDR3 is CASSLVDRNTEAFF. The DNA of the CDR3 is TGTGCCAGCAGCTTAGTAGACAGGAACACTGAAGCTTTCTTT.

This chain connects TRBV6-2 or TRBV6-3 to TRBJ1-2; tentatively, D is TRBD1 (5 bases). The CDR3 extends over 12 amino acids. V lost 2 bases and J 6 bases, leaving 7 bases between the germline ends. CDR1 and CDR2 from the germline V gene are MNHEY and SVGEGT. CDR3 DNA: TGTGCCAGCAGTTACACGACAGATGGCTACACCTTC. This gives the protein CASSYTTDGYTF.

There are many counts of this clonotype. J is TRBJ2-5 and V is TRBV30; the D gene could be TRBD1 or TRBD2 (5 bases each). Trimming cost V 2 bases and J 3 bases, with 10 bases left between them. In germline, CDR1 is GTSNPN, CDR2 SVGIG (reference sequence). This CDR3 is built from 13 residues. The CDR3 DNA sequence: TGTGCCTGGAGTACAGGACTGGAAGAGACCCAGTACTTC. As protein: CAWSTGLEETQYF.

Ten or more counts support this clonotype. This rearrangement joins TRBV5-1 to TRBJ2-1; D is uncertain. This CDR3 is 18 amino acids long. CDR1 SGHRS and CDR2 YFSETQ come from the germline V gene. Trimming pared 0 bases from V and 1 base from J, leaving 17 bases between. CDR3 loop: CASSLGVSAAQSYNEQFF. The CDR3 DNA is TGCGCCAGCAGCTTGGGGGTTTCGGCTGCGCAATCCTACAATGAGCAGTTCTTC. The full variable domain, rest sourced from reference TRBV5-1 and TRBJ2-1, is KAGVTQTPRYLIKTRGQQVTLSCSPISGHRSVSWYQQTPGQGLQFLFEYFSETQRNKGNFPGRFSGRQFSNSRSEMNVSTLELGDSALYLCASSLGVSAAQSYNEQFFGPGTRLTVL.

J is TRBJ2-7 and V is TRBV7-2; D is possibly TRBD1 (5 bases). The V end lost 5 bases, the J end lost 2 bases, and 19 bases lay between the germline ends. The germline CDR1 and CDR2 sequences are SGHTA and FQGNSA. This CDR3 has 16 residues. DNA for the CDR3: TGTGCCAGCAGCCCCACCCTGGGGCAGGAAACCTACGAGCAGTACTTC. As protein: CASSPTLGQETYEQYF.

The CDR3 DNA follows: TGTGCCAGCCGTCAAACGGGGCAGGGGAACGAGCAGTACTTC. Translated: CASRQTGQGNEQYF. The chain carries TRBV2 and TRBJ2-7; maybe TRBD1 (6 bases). The CDR3 runs to 14 residues. The V end lost 8 bases, the J end lost 5 bases, and 19 bases lay between the germline ends. The germline CDR1 and CDR2 sequences are SNHLY and FYNNEI.

This clonotype occurred many times. J is TRBJ2-3 and V is TRBV7-3; a possible D gene is TRBD2 (6 bases). The CDR3 is 15 residues long. Per germline, CDR1 SGHTA and CDR2 FQGTGA. V shed 5 bases and J shed 5 bases, with 17 bases lying between them. The CDR3 bases are TGTGCCAGCAGCCCGACTTCTGGGGGAGGAGATACGCAGTATTTT. It yields the protein CASSPTSGGGDTQYF.

At least ten counts were recorded for this clonotype. The chain couples TRBV20-1 to TRBJ2-7; 7 nucleotides line up with TRBD1. J was trimmed by 1 base and V by 0 bases; bases with no gene match: 6. The germline CDR1 and CDR2 sequences are DFQATT and SNEGSKA (reference sequence). The length of the CDR3 is 15 residues. CDR3 coding DNA: TGCAGTGCTAGAGACACGGGACAGTGGTCCTACGAGCAGTACTTC. It codes for CSARDTGQWSYEQYF.

The table lists this clonotype with many counts. This chain links TRBV3-1 with TRBJ1-1; D perhaps matches TRBD1 (5 bases). CDR1 and CDR2 from the germline V gene are LGHDT and YNNKEL (reference sequence). This CDR3 is 15 amino acids long. V shed 4 bases and J shed 7 bases, with 19 bases lying between them. The CDR3 region is CASSRGTLGEFEAFF. The CDR3 nucleotides read TGTGCCAGCAGCCGCGGGACTTTAGGCGAGTTTGAAGCTTTCTTT.

This clonotype occurred a few times. The chain is built from TRBV12-3 or TRBV12-4 and TRBJ2-7; D gene unclear. The V and J ends lost 2 bases and 3 bases respectively, with 8 bases between them. The CDR3 has 13 residues. The CDR3 DNA reads as TGTGCCAGCAGTTTATGGGAAAACTACGAGCAGTACTTC. Translated, it gives CASSLWENYEQYF.

This clonotype appeared a few times. This sequence joins TRBV4-3 and TRBJ1-3; no clear D. Germline V gene data show CDR1 as LGHNA and CDR2 as YSLEER. The CDR3 runs to 19 residues. V dropped 1 base and J dropped 1 base, with 20 bases sitting between them. CDR3 region: CASSQGDGIYPLSGNTIYF. CDR3 coding DNA: TGCGCCAGCAGCCAAGGCGACGGGATCTACCCCCTTTCTGGAAACACCATATATTTT.

Remarks on this clonotype: A much larger clone lies one base from this, so it may be a read error. The conserved final phenylalanine or tryptophan is absent from the CDR3, which likely points to a read error. V and J are TRBV7-2 and TRBJ2-5, with TRBD2 identical over 9 bases. The CDR3 runs to 16 residues. In germline, CDR1 is SGHTA, CDR2 FQGNSA. Trimming removed 4 bases from V and 5 bases from J; junction bases left unmatched: 11. CDR3 in amino acids: CASSSLAGAPRETQYL. For the CDR3, the DNA is TGTGCCAGCAGCTCCTTAGCGGGGGCCCCCCGGGAGACCCAGTACCTC.

Comment on this clonotype: A single base separates this from a much larger clone, so it may be a read error. No conserved phenylalanine or tryptophan is present at the end of the CDR3, so a read error is the likely explanation. The V gene is TRBV20-1, the J gene TRBJ1-1, with D hard to call. Germline V lookup: CDR1 DFQATT, CDR2 SNEGSKA (reference sequence). The CDR3 consists of 14 residues. V lost 0 bases to trimming and J lost 1 base, with 9 bases between them. The CDR3 DNA reads TGCAGTGCTAGAGATAGCCGGGAGAACACTGAAGCTTTCTCT. Its translation is CSARDSRENTEAFS.

In this sample, this clonotype turned up a few times. The chain recombines TRBV21-1 with TRBJ2-5; the table's TRBD1 call for D was not verified on the DNA. TRBV21-1 is a listed pseudogene. This CDR3 has 17 amino acids. CDR3 in DNA: TGTGCCAGCAGCAAAGGATGGCAGGGGGGGTTCCAAGAGACCCAGTACTTC. Its translation is CASSKGWQGGFQETQYF.

This clonotype came up a few times. This chain connects TRBV7-6 to TRBJ1-1; D might be TRBD1 (6 bases). The CDR3 runs 17 residues. The germline V and J ends were trimmed by 1 base and 3 bases, with 18 bases remaining between them. Germline V CDR1 and CDR2: SGHVS, FNYEAQ. CDR3 sequence reads: CASSLDLTGFFDTEAFF. The CDR3 DNA sequence: TGTGCCAGCAGCTTAGATCTTACAGGGTTTTTTGACACTGAAGCTTTCTTT.

Many counts were recorded for this clonotype. CDR3 region: CASSPGSRDNLETQYF. As DNA, the CDR3 is TGTGCCAGCAGTCCAGGTTCTCGGGACAATCTCGAGACCCAGTACTTC. The chain carries TRBV28 and TRBJ2-5; possible D gene TRBD1, 6 bases. The CDR3 is made up of 16 amino acids. V shed 5 bases and J shed 5 bases, with 21 bases lying between them. Per germline, CDR1 MDHEN and CDR2 SYDVKM.

This clonotype was counted many times. The chain couples TRBV5-4 to TRBJ2-7; 11 nucleotides match TRBD2. The V segment lost 1 base and the J segment 7 bases; nucleotides outside the gene matches: 7. The CDR3 has 15 amino acids. The V gene's germline CDR1 is SGHNT and CDR2 YYREEE (reference sequence). CDR3 DNA: TGTGCCAGCAGCTTGCTGGGGACTAGCGGACGAGAGCAGTACTTC. This translates into CASSLLGTSGREQYF.

In this sample, this clonotype turned up a few times. The CDR3 nucleotides read TGCAGTGCTAGAGATTTGGGGATTTCTTCACCAGCTTTCTTT. This sequence encodes CSARDLGISSPAFF. The chain links TRBV20-1 to TRBJ1-1, with D hard to call. This CDR3 is built from 14 residues. The germline V gene encodes CDR1 DFQATT and CDR2 SNEGSKA (reference sequence). Trimming stripped 0 bases from V and 10 bases from J, with 18 bases between.

V and J are TRBV12-3 or TRBV12-4 and TRBJ2-5, with D unclear. V lost 3 bases and J 1 base, leaving 6 bases between the germline ends. This CDR3 has 13 amino acids. The CDR3 DNA sequence: TGTGCCAGCAGTTTCACGATCCAAGAGACCCAGTACTTC. Translated, it gives CASSFTIQETQYF.

This clonotype was seen at least ten times. The gene calls are TRBV25-1 and TRBJ2-7; D might be TRBD2 (6 bases). Germline V gene sequence: CDR1 MGHDK, CDR2 SYGVNS. The V end lost 5 bases, the J end lost 5 bases, and 13 bases lay between the germline ends. CDR3 size: 13 residues. CDR3 sequence: CASSPPEGHEQYF. In DNA, the CDR3 is TGTGCCAGCAGTCCACCGGAGGGTCACGAGCAGTACTTC.

The chain couples TRBV27 to TRBJ2-3, with 11 bases fitting TRBD2. There are 16 residues in the CDR3. Per the germline V gene, CDR1 is MNHEY and CDR2 is SMNVEV (reference sequence). V dropped 4 bases and J dropped 4; count of bases not matched to a gene: 7. The CDR3 reads CASSSITSGGPDTQYF. The CDR3 DNA follows: TGTGCCAGCAGTTCGATCACTAGCGGGGGCCCAGATACGCAGTATTTT.

This clonotype showed up many times. This rearrangement joins TRBV7-6 to TRBJ2-7; TRBD1 is a possible D gene (6 bases). CDR1 and CDR2 (germline): SGHVS, FNYEAQ. V dropped 0 bases and J dropped 4 bases, with 13 bases sitting between them. The CDR3 runs to 15 residues. CDR3: CASSLATGPIYEQYF. The DNA for the CDR3 is TGTGCCAGCAGCTTAGCGACAGGCCCGATATACGAGCAGTACTTC.

This clonotype has just a few counts. The rearrangement links TRBV3-1 to TRBJ2-5; D unclear. This CDR3 comprises 12 residues. Per germline, CDR1 LGHDT and CDR2 YNNKEL (reference sequence). V was cut by 0 bases and J by 5 bases, with 4 bases left in between. CDR3 DNA sequence: TGTGCCAGCAGCCAAGAACGGGAGACCCAGTACTTC. It codes for CASSQERETQYF.

The chain employs TRBV7-9 and TRBJ1-2, with TRBD1 as a possible D gene (5 bases). The CDR3 has 17 residues. Germline values: CDR1 SEHNR, CDR2 FQNEAQ (reference sequence). Between the trimmed V and J ends, which lost 3 bases and 3 bases, there was a span of 20 bases. The CDR3 protein is CASSFTVSGKLDYGYTF. CDR3 DNA sequence: TGTGCCAGCAGCTTTACGGTGTCAGGGAAACTAGACTATGGCTACACCTTC.